Included here is one T cell receptor (beta chain) sequence, with context. This clonotype showed up many times. Its cognate antigen has yet to be identified. No base qualities exist here, and no much larger clone lies one base off it. Library generation was performed with 5' RACE. Reads for this sample came from an Illumina HiSeq 2000. Template switching introduced a universal primer binding site; the final cDNA contained a unique molecular identifier, enabling accurate counting of TCR cDNA molecules. Specific primers in the conserved constant-segment region were used to synthesize first-strand cDNA for the TCR alpha and beta chains. To control for contamination, every cDNA library was double barcoded, receiving both a SMART-Mk sample barcode and Illumina barcodes. TruSeq adapter sequences along with Illumina sample barcodes were introduced in two successive PCR steps. TCR alpha and beta cDNA libraries were sequenced on the Illumina HiSeq platform with custom primers. In the original analysis: MiGEC processed the raw reads to extract unique molecular identifiers, while MiXCR was used to determine the CDR3 positions. Recombination models were inferred per individual with the repgenHMM and IGoR tools using an EM algorithm. Shared clonotypes were analyzed with the tcR package in R, and sharing was normalized by the product of cloneset sizes. To study raw recombination free of thymic and clonal selection effects, out-of-frame nonproductive sequences were analyzed. TCRdb trimmed the raw reads at Q25, called clones with MiXCR and kept productive beta chains. Merged by CDR3 protein, the rows form single entries marked with the most common genes and DNA. The authors' filters were not applied to this entry. The sample yields a few hundred thousand distinct CDR3 sequences; 12% were counted once. 3.5% to 4.5% of the sample rests with the top ten.

The sample belongs to a study of identical twins (dated by TCRdb to about 2016). Regarding the complete study: TCR alpha and beta repertoires from monozygotic twins, unrelated adults of various ages and cord blood were deep-sequenced to test whether fetal clonotypes persist. To rule out contamination, the twin experiments were replicated at different times with different library preparation protocols. Study-level results and caveats: Excess twin sharing in beta out-of-frame sequences was weaker because fewer shared sequences lowered the signal-to-noise ratio. In monozygotic twins, recombination models systematically underestimated out-of-frame TCR alpha sharing, but the models matched the sharing seen between unrelated individuals. Compared with coincidental sharing between unrelated individuals, an excess of low generation-probability sequences was observed among out-of-frame TCR alpha sequences shared between twins. Fewer insertions were carried by abundant cord blood beta clonotypes; a weaker similar trend was observed in young adult naive repertoires, while no such trend was observed in memory repertoires. Because the same donors could not be followed over many years, the conclusions depended on cross-sectional statistical analysis. Zero-insertion analyses could be partly confounded by invariant T cells such as MAIT and iNKT, though diverse VJ usage argued against such confounding for most clonotypes.

Only healthy Caucasian donors were included. The twin cohort comprised three pairs of female monozygotic twins, all aged about 18 to 29 years. Using Miltenyi CD45RO+ enrichment and human naive T-cell isolation kits, memory (CD45RO+) and naive T cells were isolated from PBMC. This sample was also put to use in a study of yellow fever vaccine responses in identical twins. The second study reports: The authors reported that the T cell response to vaccination in identical twins appeared partly convergent and partly personalized. In identical twins, the study followed T cell clones that responded to the vaccine with precision.

Sequenced input: memory (CD45RO+) T cells sorted from blood. In light of the paper, this sample's cell subset or site label describes: CD45RO+ enriched T cells. This sequence originates from a woman under 30 in good health.

DNA sequence: TGCGCCAGCGGGGGACCAGCGGGACTCTACAATGAGCAGTTCTTC. Translation gives CASGGPAGLYNEQFF. Recombination joined TRBV5-1 with TRBJ2-1; 7 central nucleotides agree with TRBD2. Including the terminal cysteine and phenylalanine, the CDR3 comprises 15 residues. Just the 45-base CDR3 DNA is kept, in frame starting at base 1. The germline V gene gives CDR1 as SGHRS and CDR2 as YFSETQ. The V end gives up 7 bases and the J end 3 bases, leaving 10 bases in the junction not matched to a gene.